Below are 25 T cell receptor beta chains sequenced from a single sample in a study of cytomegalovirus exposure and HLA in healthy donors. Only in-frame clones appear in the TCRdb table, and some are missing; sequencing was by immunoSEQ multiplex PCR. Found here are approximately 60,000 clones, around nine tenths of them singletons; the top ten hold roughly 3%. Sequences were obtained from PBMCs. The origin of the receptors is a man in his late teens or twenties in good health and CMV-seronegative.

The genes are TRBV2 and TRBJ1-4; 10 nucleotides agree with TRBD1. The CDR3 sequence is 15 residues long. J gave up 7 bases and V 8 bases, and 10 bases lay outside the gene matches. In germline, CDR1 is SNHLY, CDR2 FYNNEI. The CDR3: CASRPSWDRGEKLFF. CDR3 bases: TGTGCCAGCCGGCCTTCGTGGGACAGGGGTGAAAAACTGTTTTTT.

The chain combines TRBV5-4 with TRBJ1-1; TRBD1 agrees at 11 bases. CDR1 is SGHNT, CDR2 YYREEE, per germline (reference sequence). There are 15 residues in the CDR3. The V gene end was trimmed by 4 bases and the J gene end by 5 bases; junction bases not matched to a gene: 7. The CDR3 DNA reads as TGTGCCAGCAGCACAGGACAGGGGGCGCGAACTGAAGCTTTCTTT. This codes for CASSTGQGARTEAFF. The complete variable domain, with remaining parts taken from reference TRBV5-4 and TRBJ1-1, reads ETGVTQSPTHLIKTRGQQVTLRCSSQSGHNTVSWYQQALGQGPQFIFQYYREEENGRGNFPPRFSGLQFPNYSSELNVNALELDDSALYLCASSTGQGARTEAFFGQGTRLTVV.

The CDR3 reads CATRGYTEAFF. The CDR3 region has the DNA TGTGCCACCCGGGGGTACACTGAAGCTTTCTTT. V is TRBV28 and J is TRBJ1-1; possibly TRBD1 for D (5 bases). The CDR3 is 11 residues long. CDR1 MDHEN and CDR2 SYDVKM come from the germline V gene. V was trimmed by 10 bases and J by 3 bases, leaving 9 bases between them.

In nucleotides, the CDR3 is TGCAGCGTTAGGGGTAATGAGCAGTTCTTC. The encoded protein is CSVRGNEQFF. The chain recombines TRBV29-1 with TRBJ2-1; a possible D gene is TRBD1 (5 bases). The CDR3 has 10 amino acids. V was pared by 5 bases and J by 7 bases, with 6 bases between. Germline V gives CDR1 SQVTM, CDR2 ANQGSEA.

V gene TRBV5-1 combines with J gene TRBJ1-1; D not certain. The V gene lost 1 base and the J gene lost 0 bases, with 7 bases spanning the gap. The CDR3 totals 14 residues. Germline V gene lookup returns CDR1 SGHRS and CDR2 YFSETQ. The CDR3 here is CASSLSSVNTEAFF. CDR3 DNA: TGCGCCAGCAGCTTGTCTAGTGTGAACACTGAAGCTTTCTTT.

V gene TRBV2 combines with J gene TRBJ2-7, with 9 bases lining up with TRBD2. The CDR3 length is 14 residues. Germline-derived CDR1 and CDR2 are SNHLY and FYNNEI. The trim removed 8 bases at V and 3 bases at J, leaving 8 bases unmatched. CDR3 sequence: CASRPSGNIYEQYF. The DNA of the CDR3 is TGTGCCAGCCGGCCTAGCGGGAACATCTACGAGCAGTACTTC.

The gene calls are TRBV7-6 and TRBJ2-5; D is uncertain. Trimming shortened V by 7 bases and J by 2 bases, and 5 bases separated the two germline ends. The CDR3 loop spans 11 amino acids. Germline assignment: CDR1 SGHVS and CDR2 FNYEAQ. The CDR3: CASMTQETQYF. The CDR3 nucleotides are TGTGCCAGCATGACACAAGAGACCCAGTACTTC.

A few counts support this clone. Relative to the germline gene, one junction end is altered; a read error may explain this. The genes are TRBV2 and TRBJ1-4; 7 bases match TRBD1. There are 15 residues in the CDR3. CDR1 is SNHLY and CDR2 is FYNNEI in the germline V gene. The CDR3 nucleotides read TGTGCCAGCAGGGAAGGGACAGCTTTTAATGAAAAACTGTTTTTT. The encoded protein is CASREGTAFNEKLFF.

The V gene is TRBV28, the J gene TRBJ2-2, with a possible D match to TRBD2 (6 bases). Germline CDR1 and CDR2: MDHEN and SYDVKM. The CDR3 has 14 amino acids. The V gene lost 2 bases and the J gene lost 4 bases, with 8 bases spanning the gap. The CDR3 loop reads CASSLGGSTGELFF. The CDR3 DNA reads TGTGCCAGCAGTTTAGGGGGGAGCACCGGGGAGCTGTTTTTT.

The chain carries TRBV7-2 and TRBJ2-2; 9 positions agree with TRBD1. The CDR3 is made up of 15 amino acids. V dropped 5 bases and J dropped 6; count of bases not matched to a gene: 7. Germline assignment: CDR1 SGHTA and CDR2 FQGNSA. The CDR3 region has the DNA TGTGCCAGCAGCCTAGGGACAGGGATCCCCGGGGAGCTGTTTTTT. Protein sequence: CASSLGTGIPGELFF.

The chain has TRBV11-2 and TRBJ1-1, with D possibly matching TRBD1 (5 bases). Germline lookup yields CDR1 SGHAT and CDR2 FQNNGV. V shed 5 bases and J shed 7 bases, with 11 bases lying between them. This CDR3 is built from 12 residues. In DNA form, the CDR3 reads TGTGCCAGCAGCGGACACATAAGTGAAGCTTTCTTT. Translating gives CASSGHISEAFF. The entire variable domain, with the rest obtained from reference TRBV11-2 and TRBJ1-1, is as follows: EAGVAQSPRYKIIEKRQSVAFWCNPISGHATLYWYQQILGQGPKLLIQFQNNGVVDDSQLPKDRFSAERLKGVDSTLKIQPAKLEDSAVYLCASSGHISEAFFGQGTRLTVV.

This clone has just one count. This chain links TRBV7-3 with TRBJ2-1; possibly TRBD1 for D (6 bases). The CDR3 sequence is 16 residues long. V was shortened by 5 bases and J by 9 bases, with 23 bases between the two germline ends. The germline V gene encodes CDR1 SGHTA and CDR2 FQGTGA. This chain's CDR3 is CASSPGVWESPTEQFF. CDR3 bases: TGTGCCAGCAGCCCAGGGGTCTGGGAGTCTCCTACTGAGCAGTTCTTC. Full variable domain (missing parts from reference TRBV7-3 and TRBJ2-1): GAGVSQTPSNKVTEKGKYVELRCDPISGHTALYWYRQSLGQGPEFLIYFQGTGAADDSGLPNDRFFAVRPEGSVSTLKIQRTERGDSAVYLCASSPGVWESPTEQFFGPGTRLTVL.

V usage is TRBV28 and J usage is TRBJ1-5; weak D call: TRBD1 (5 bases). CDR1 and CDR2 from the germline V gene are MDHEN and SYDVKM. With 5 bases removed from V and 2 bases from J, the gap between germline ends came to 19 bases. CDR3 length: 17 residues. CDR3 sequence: CASSPHGGVGGNQPQHF. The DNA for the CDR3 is TGTGCCAGCAGTCCCCACGGCGGGGTAGGGGGCAATCAGCCCCAGCATTTT.

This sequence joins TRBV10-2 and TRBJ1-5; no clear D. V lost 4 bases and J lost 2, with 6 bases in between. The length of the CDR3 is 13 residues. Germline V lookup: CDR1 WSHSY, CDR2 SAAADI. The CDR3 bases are TGCGCCAGCAGTGTCCAGGGCAATCAGCCCCAGCATTTT. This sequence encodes CASSVQGNQPQHF.

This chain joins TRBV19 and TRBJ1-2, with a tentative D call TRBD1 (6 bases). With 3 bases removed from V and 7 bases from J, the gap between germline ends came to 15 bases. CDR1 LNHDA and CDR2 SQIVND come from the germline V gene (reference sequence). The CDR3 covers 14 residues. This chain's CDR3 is CASSIAGANAGYTF. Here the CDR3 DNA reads TGTGCCAGTAGTATCGCAGGGGCGAATGCTGGCTACACCTTC.

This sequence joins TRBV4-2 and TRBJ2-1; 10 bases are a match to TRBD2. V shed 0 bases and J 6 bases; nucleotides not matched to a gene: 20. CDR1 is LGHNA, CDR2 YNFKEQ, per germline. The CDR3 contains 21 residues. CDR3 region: CASSQEFFGTSAPPGINEQFF. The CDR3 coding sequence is TGTGCCAGCAGCCAAGAATTTTTCGGGACTAGCGCTCCCCCTGGGATCAATGAGCAGTTCTTC.

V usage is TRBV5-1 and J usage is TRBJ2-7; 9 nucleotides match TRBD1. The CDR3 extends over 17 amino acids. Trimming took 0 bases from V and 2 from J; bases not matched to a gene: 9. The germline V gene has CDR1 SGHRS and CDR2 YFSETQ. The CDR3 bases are TGCGCCAGCAGCTTGGAACCAGGGACAGGGATGGCCTACGAGCAGTACTTC. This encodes CASSLEPGTGMAYEQYF.

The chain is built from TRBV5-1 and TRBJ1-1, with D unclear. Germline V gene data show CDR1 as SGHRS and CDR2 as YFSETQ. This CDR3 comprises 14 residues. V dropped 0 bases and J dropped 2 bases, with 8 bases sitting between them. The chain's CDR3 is CASSLERTNTEAFF. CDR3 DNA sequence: TGCGCCAGCAGCTTGGAACGGACTAACACTGAAGCTTTCTTT.

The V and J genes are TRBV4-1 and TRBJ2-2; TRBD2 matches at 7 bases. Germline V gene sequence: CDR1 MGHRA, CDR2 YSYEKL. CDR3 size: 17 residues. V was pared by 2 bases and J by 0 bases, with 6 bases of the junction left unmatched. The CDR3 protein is CASSQMSTSSNTGELFF. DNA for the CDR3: TGCGCCAGCAGCCAAATGTCGACTAGCTCGAACACCGGGGAGCTGTTTTTT.

The CDR3 DNA sequence: TGTGCCAGCAGCTCTTCGGGACTAGATCCAAATGAGCAGTTCTTC. Protein sequence: CASSSSGLDPNEQFF. The chain recombines TRBV7-3 with TRBJ2-1, with 8 positions matching TRBD2. Germline V gene sequence: CDR1 SGHTA, CDR2 FQGTGA. After removal of 4 bases from V and 7 bases from J, the junction contained 9 bases not matched to a gene. The CDR3 totals 15 residues.

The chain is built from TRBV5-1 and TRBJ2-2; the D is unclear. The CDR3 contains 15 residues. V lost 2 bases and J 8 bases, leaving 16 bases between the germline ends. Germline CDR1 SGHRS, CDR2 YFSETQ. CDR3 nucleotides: TGCGCCAGCAGCTTCCAATCCGCAGGTCAAGGGGAGCTGTTTTTT. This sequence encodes CASSFQSAGQGELFF.

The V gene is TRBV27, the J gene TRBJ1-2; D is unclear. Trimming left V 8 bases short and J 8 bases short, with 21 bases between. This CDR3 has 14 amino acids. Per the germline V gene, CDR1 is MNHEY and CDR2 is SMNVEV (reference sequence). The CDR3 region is CASSRGRSAGGYTF. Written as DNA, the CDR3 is TGTGCCAGCTCACGCGGGCGGTCTGCGGGGGGCTACACCTTC.

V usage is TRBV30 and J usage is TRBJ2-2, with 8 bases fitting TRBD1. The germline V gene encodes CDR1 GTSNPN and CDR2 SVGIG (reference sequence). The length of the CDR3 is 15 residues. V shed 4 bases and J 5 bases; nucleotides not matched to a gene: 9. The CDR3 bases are TGTGCCTGGAAGGTCCGGCAGGGGGCTACCGGGGAGCTGTTTTTT. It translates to CAWKVRQGATGELFF.

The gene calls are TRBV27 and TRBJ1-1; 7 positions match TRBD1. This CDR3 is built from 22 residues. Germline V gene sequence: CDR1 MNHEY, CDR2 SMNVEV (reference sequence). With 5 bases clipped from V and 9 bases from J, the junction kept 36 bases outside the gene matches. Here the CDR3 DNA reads TGTGCCAGCAGTGCTGCGTCGGGGGACAGAACCTACCACTACACTGAGAATGTTAAAGCTTTCTTT. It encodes CASSAASGDRTYHYTENVKAFF.

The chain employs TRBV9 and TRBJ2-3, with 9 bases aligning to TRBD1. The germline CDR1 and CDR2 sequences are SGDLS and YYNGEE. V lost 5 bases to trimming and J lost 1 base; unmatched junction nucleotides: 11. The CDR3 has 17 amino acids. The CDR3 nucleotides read TGTGCCAGCAGTAACCGGGACAGGGTACCCGGCACAGATACGCAGTATTTT. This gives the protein CASSNRDRVPGTDTQYF.